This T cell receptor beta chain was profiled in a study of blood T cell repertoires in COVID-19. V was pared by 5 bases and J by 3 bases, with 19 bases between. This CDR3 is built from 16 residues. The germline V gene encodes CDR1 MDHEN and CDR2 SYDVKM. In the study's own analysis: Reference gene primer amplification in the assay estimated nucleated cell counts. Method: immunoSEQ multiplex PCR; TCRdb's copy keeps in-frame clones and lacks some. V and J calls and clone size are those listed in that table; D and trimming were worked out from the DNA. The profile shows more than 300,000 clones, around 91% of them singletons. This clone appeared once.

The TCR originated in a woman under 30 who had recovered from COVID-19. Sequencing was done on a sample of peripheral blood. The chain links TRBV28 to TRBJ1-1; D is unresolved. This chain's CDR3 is CASSNPRTPGDTEAFF. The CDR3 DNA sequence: TGTGCCAGCAGTAACCCAAGGACTCCTGGGGACACTGAAGCTTTCTTT.